Below are 7 T cell receptor beta chains sequenced from a single sample in a study of shared clonotypes between healthy human individuals. Clones were sequenced by immunoSEQ multiplex PCR, and TCRdb holds only the in-frame ones, with some missing. Here the sample spans about 2.1 million clones, approximately 94% being singletons. As defined, naive CD8 cells were CD45RO-negative and positively selected for CCR7, with terminally differentiated effector memory CD45RA+ cells excluded. The sequenced sample consisted of naive CD8+ T cells from PBMCs. The source is a man aged 18 to 30 in good health. Some clones in this sample may be carry-over from other donors' samples.

The chain joins TRBV29-1 to TRBJ2-1; TRBD2 matches at 9 bases. Germline assignment: CDR1 SQVTM and CDR2 ANQGSEA. CDR3 length equals 13 residues. V shed 7 bases, J shed 8 bases, and the junction held 9 bases outside the gene matches. The CDR3 nucleotides are TGCAGCGCGACGGCGGGAGGGTCCGATGAGCAGTTCTTC. The encoded protein is CSATAGGSDEQFF.

The chain has TRBV7-9 and TRBJ1-2; D remains ambiguous. The CDR3 sequence is 14 residues long. Germline CDR1 SEHNR, CDR2 FQNEAQ (reference sequence). The ends were cut back, 1 base at V and 5 bases at J, with 11 bases in the middle. Here the CDR3 reads CASSLVHDMYGYTF. Here the CDR3 DNA reads TGTGCCAGCAGCTTAGTCCACGACATGTATGGCTACACCTTC.

The chain is built from TRBV12-5 and TRBJ2-2; no definite D call. Germline-derived CDR1 and CDR2 are LGHNT and FRNRAP. V was trimmed by 9 bases and J by 0 bases, leaving 8 bases between them. The CDR3 consists of 13 residues. The CDR3 region has the DNA TGTGCTAGCGGGCCCTCGAACACCGGGGAGCTGTTTTTT. Translating gives CASGPSNTGELFF.

V usage is TRBV7-9 and J usage is TRBJ1-5, with 8 bases fitting TRBD1. The CDR3 covers 12 residues. CDR1 SEHNR and CDR2 FQNEAQ come from the germline V gene (reference sequence). Trimming cost V 7 bases and J 7 bases; bases outside gene matches: 3. The CDR3 nucleotides are TGTGCCAGCACCACAGGGGGGCAGCCCCAGCATTTT. This gives the protein CASTTGGQPQHF.

Written as DNA, the CDR3 is TGTGCCTGGAGTTGGCGGTATCCCTACGAGCAGTACTTC. Protein product: CAWSWRYPYEQYF. The rearrangement joins TRBV30 to TRBJ2-7; D uncertain. Germline CDR1 reads GTSNPN; CDR2 reads SVGIG (reference sequence). The length of the CDR3 is 13 residues. Deletions cut 2 bases from V and 2 bases from J, with 10 bases between. The whole variable domain, filled in from reference TRBV30 and TRBJ2-7, reads SQTIHQWPATLVQPVGSPLSLECTVEGTSNPNLYWYRQAAGRGLQLLFYSVGIGQISSEVPQNLSASRPQDRQFILSSKKLLLSDSGFYLCAWSWRYPYEQYFGPGTRLTVT.

The chain joins TRBV5-1 to TRBJ1-1, with no clear D. Trimming stripped 0 bases from V and 1 base from J, with 16 bases between. The CDR3 length is 17 residues. Germline assignment: CDR1 SGHRS and CDR2 YFSETQ. The CDR3: CASSLGTAKPSNTEAFF. CDR3 nucleotide sequence: TGCGCCAGCAGCTTGGGGACGGCCAAACCCTCGAACACTGAAGCTTTCTTT.

The chain carries TRBV5-1 and TRBJ2-6, with D unresolved. This CDR3 has 16 residues. The V and J ends lost 4 bases and 1 base respectively, with 12 bases between them. Germline V gene data show CDR1 as SGHRS and CDR2 as YFSETQ. The DNA of the CDR3 is TGCGCCAGCAGCCCACTTGACGTTTCTGGGGCCAACGTCCTGACTTTC. It encodes CASSPLDVSGANVLTF.